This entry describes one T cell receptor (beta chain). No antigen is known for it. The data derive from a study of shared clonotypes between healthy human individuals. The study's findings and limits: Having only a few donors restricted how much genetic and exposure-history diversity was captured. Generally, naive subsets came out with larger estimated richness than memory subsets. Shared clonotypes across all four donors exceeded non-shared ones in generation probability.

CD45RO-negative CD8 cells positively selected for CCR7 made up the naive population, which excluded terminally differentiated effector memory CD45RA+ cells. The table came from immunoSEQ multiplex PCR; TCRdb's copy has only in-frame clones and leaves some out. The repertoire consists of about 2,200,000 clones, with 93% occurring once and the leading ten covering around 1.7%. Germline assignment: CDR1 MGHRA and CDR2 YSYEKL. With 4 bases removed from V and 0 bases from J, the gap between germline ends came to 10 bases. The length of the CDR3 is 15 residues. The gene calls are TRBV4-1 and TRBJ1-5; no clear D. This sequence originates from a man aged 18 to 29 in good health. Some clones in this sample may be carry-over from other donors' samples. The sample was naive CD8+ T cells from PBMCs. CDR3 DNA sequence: TGCGCCAGCAGCCTTTCCGGGGATAGCAATCAGCCCCAGCATTTT. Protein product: CASSLSGDSNQPQHF.